This T cell receptor (beta chain) was identified in a study of cytomegalovirus exposure and HLA in healthy donors. Healthy bone marrow donors made up the donors. Study-wide results and limits: Cytomegalovirus-associated TCR beta chains were listed, numbering some 180. What TCR beta sequences reportedly achieved was accurate prediction of HLA-A and HLA-B alleles in most subjects. Most CMV-associated TCR beta chains were later found to appear HLA-restricted.

This clone has only a few counts. Its antigen is as yet unknown. PCR used 60 Vbeta primers and 13 Jbeta primers. The method was immunoSEQ multiplex PCR; TCRdb's version includes in-frame clones alone and lacks a portion of them. The data contain around 130,000 clones, approximately 8.8% of them singletons. The CDR3 covers 15 residues. Germline V gene sequence: CDR1 SGHVS, CDR2 FQNEAQ. V lost 1 base to trimming and J lost 7 bases; unmatched junction nucleotides: 5. The TCR originated in a man aged 40-55 years in good health and CMV-seronegative. The J gene is TRBJ2-1, the V gene TRBV7-8; 9 bases line up with TRBD2. Sequencing used PBMCs. CDR3 sequence reads: CASSLGAGGPNEQFF. CDR3 coding DNA: TGTGCCAGCAGCTTAGGGGCGGGGGGGCCTAATGAGCAGTTCTTC.